This TCR beta chain was sequenced during a study of blood T cell repertoires in COVID-19. Some clones are missing from TCRdb's copy, which holds only in-frame ones; the method was immunoSEQ multiplex PCR. In the table there are roughly 180,000 clones, 94% of which are singletons. In Seattle, patients joined the study during active infection and were tracked longitudinally. V lost 4 bases to trimming and J lost 5 bases, with 14 bases between them. The germline gives CDR1 SQVTM, CDR2 ANQGSEA. This CDR3 spans 13 amino acids. Sequencing was performed on peripheral blood. This receptor was identified in a man between 25 and 39 years old with COVID-19, enrolled during active disease. This chain uses TRBV29-1 with TRBJ1-1; D gene uncertain. CDR3 DNA sequence: TGCAGCGTTGTCGGTCCCGCGGGGACTGAAGCTTTCTTT. It codes for CSVVGPAGTEAFF.